These 13 T cell receptor beta chains were all obtained from the same sample, sequenced in a study of T cells in Graves' hyperthyroidism and ophthalmopathy. What was amplified from RNA transcripts were TCR beta CDR3 regions. During a first-round RT-PCR of the TCR CDR3, the HTBI primer set was used. TCRdb recomputed calls from the multiplex PCR reads with MiXCR, one row per CDR3 protein. The repertoire includes some 600,000 distinct CDR3 sequences, approximately 15% of them detected once, and more than 4.5% sits in the top ten. The material sequenced was blood. The receptor source for this set is a woman in her thirties with Graves' hyperthyroidism that later progressed to Graves' ophthalmopathy.

This clonotype was recorded many times. V and J are TRBV6-2 or TRBV6-3 and TRBJ1-1; a weak D match, TRBD1 (5 bases). Germline V gene lookup returns CDR1 MNHEY and CDR2 SVGEGT. The CDR3 is 15 amino acids. The V end was cut by 6 bases, the J end by 0 bases, with 14 bases between. DNA for the CDR3: TGTGCCAGCAGGGATTCGCAGGGAATGAACACTGAAGCTTTCTTT. This encodes CASRDSQGMNTEAFF.

The rearrangement joins TRBV7-9 to TRBJ2-2, with D tentatively TRBD2 (5 bases). V lost 3 bases and J lost 4, with 12 bases in between. The length of the CDR3 is 15 residues. Germline assignment: CDR1 SEHNR and CDR2 FQNEAQ (reference sequence). CDR3 region: CASSFPLRGTGELFF. The DNA for the CDR3 is TGTGCCAGCAGCTTCCCCCTCCGGGGCACCGGGGAGCTGTTTTTT. The variable domain in full, completed from reference TRBV7-9 and TRBJ2-2, reads DTGVSQNPRHKITKRGQNVTFRCDPISEHNRLYWYRQTLGQGPEFLTYFQNEAQLEKSRLLSDRFSAERPKGSFSTLEIQRTEQGDSAMYLCASSFPLRGTGELFFGEGSRLTVL.

The chain is built from TRBV28 and TRBJ2-7; D is possibly TRBD2 (5 bases). The CDR3 covers 13 residues. The V gene's germline CDR1 is MDHEN and CDR2 SYDVKM. Between the trimmed V and J ends, which lost 2 bases and 3 bases, there was a span of 8 bases. The CDR3 is CASSLPADYEQYF. In DNA form, the CDR3 reads TGTGCCAGCAGTTTACCAGCGGACTACGAGCAGTACTTC. The full variable domain, in which reference TRBV28 and TRBJ2-7 provide the parts outside the CDR3, is DVKVTQSSRYLVKRTGEKVFLECVQDMDHENMFWYRQDPGLGLRLIYFSYDVKMKEKGDIPEGYSVSREKKERFSLILESASTNQTSMYLCASSLPADYEQYFGPGTRLTVT.

This clonotype has just a few counts. The chain links TRBV6-1 to TRBJ2-3; D may be TRBD1 (5 bases). The J call may be in error: the DNA end matches TRBJ1-5 better. This CDR3 region has 17 residues. From germline, CDR1 is MNHNS and CDR2 SASEGT. This chain's CDR3 is CASSPGRTSGLTDTQHF. In DNA, the CDR3 is TGTGCCAGCAGTCCAGGACGGACTAGCGGGCTGACAGATACGCAGCATTTT.

The chain has TRBV12-3 or TRBV12-4 and TRBJ2-7; 11 bases are a match to TRBD2. Trimming removed 4 bases from V and 7 bases from J; junction bases left unmatched: 12. There are 16 residues in the CDR3. CDR3 sequence reads: CASSSLLTSGKGEQYF. DNA for the CDR3: TGTGCCAGCAGTTCCCTTTTGACTAGCGGGAAGGGGGAGCAGTACTTC.

The chain recombines TRBV7-3 with TRBJ2-1; TRBD2 agrees at 8 bases. The CDR3 has 15 residues. V lost 2 bases to trimming and J lost 9 bases; unmatched junction nucleotides: 9. Germline values: CDR1 SGHTA, CDR2 FQGTGA. The CDR3 spells CASSLGSGEGGEQFF. As DNA, the CDR3 is TGTGCCAGCAGCTTAGGTAGCGGGGAGGGCGGTGAGCAGTTCTTC.

This clonotype was recorded many times. The chain employs TRBV5-1 and TRBJ1-1; 11 nucleotides match TRBD1. CDR1 and CDR2 from the germline V gene are SGHRS and YFSETQ. Trimming removed 4 bases from V and 4 bases from J; junction bases left unmatched: 6. CDR3 length equals 15 residues. CDR3: CASSPGQGAGTEAFF. Here the CDR3 DNA reads TGCGCCAGCAGCCCCGGACAGGGGGCGGGCACTGAAGCTTTCTTT. The full variable domain, completed using reference TRBV5-1 and TRBJ1-1, is KAGVTQTPRYLIKTRGQQVTLSCSPISGHRSVSWYQQTPGQGLQFLFEYFSETQRNKGNFPGRFSGRQFSNSRSEMNVSTLELGDSALYLCASSPGQGAGTEAFFGQGTRLTVV.

This clonotype has ten or more counts. The rearrangement uses TRBV11-2 and TRBJ1-6; TRBD1 might be the D (5 bases). The germline gives CDR1 SGHAT, CDR2 FQNNGV. The CDR3 has 18 residues. V shed 4 bases and J shed 0 bases, with 16 bases lying between them. The CDR3 DNA sequence: TGTGCCAGCAGCTCAGGGTGGGGCTTTGACTCCTATAATTCACCCCTCCACTTT. As protein: CASSSGWGFDSYNSPLHF.

This clonotype was detected ten times or more. The chain carries TRBV11-1 and TRBJ1-1; unclear D gene. V was cut by 3 bases and J by 3 bases, with 8 bases left in between. Germline lookup yields CDR1 SGHAT and CDR2 FQDESV (reference sequence). The length of the CDR3 is 13 residues. Here the CDR3 DNA reads TGTGCCAGCAGCTTCGGACTGGACACTGAAGCTTTCTTT. Translated: CASSFGLDTEAFF.

This clonotype was seen at least ten times. The chain recombines TRBV19 with TRBJ1-5; D is undetermined. Trimming left V 3 bases short and J 6 bases short, with 6 bases between. The germline CDR1 and CDR2 sequences are LNHDA and SQIVND (reference sequence). CDR3 length: 12 residues. This chain's CDR3 is CASSMLGQPQHF. The CDR3 nucleotides are TGTGCCAGTAGTATGCTGGGTCAGCCCCAGCATTTT.

This clonotype was picked up a small number of times. A much larger clone sits a single nucleotide away, making a read error possible. This chain links TRBV20-1 with TRBJ2-3; a possible D gene is TRBD2 (6 bases). The CDR3 contains 13 residues. CDR1 is DFQATT and CDR2 is SNEGSKA in the germline V gene (reference sequence). CDR3 in amino acids: CSPSGTSTDAQYF. In nucleotides, the CDR3 is TGCAGTCCGTCTGGTACTAGCACAGATGCGCAGTATTTT.

In its sample, this clonotype was seen many times. Here the CDR3 DNA reads TGTGCCAGTGGCAGGGGATTGGACACCGGGGAGCTGTTTTTT. Its translation is CASGRGLDTGELFF. J is TRBJ2-2 and V is TRBV19; weak D call: TRBD1 (6 bases). The CDR3 covers 14 residues. Looked up from germline, CDR1 is LNHDA and CDR2 is SQIVND (reference sequence). Between the trimmed V and J ends, which lost 8 bases and 3 bases, there was a span of 13 bases.

There are a few counts of this clonotype. The chain links TRBV20-1 to TRBJ1-1; D may be TRBD1 (5 bases). CDR1 is DFQATT, CDR2 SNEGSKA, per germline (reference sequence). This CDR3 has 10 amino acids. The ends were cut back, 6 bases at V and 8 bases at J, with 10 bases in the middle. The CDR3 DNA sequence: TGCAGTGCGCCGGGGCCCGAAGCTTTCTTT. Encoded protein: CSAPGPEAFF.